This entry features one T cell receptor (beta chain) sequence. This sample is drawn from a study of CD8 T cells in Susac syndrome. The V end was cut by 7 bases, the J end by 11 bases, with 18 bases between. The CDR3 totals 13 residues. Blood CD8+ and CD4+ T cells underwent high-throughput TCR beta sequencing. RNA in amounts of roughly 0.45 to 1 ug was reverse transcribed with random hexamers. Via MiXCR, TCRdb re-called the immunoSEQ multiplex PCR reads, giving one row per CDR3 protein. This sample has more than 200,000 distinct CDR3 sequences; 85% to 95% occur once, and the top ten carry roughly 0.14%.

The clonotype was recovered from a human donor with Susac syndrome. V usage is TRBV12-3 or TRBV12-4 and J usage is TRBJ2-4, with D uncertain. The sample consisted of CD4+ T cells from PBMCs. CDR3: CASMRTPDRLQYF. CDR3 nucleotides: TGTGCCAGCATGCGGACCCCAGATCGTCTTCAGTACTTC.